Below, one T cell receptor (beta chain) is given with its context. These data originate in a study of cytomegalovirus exposure and HLA in healthy donors. This PCR relied on a set of 60 Vbeta primers and 13 Jbeta primers. Using immunoSEQ multiplex PCR, the repertoire was profiled, and TCRdb retains in-frame clones only, with some absent. The sample lists 140,000 to 150,000 clones, 75% occurring once. V lost 5 bases, J lost 5 bases, and 13 bases lay in between. Germline lookup yields CDR1 MNHNS and CDR2 SASEGT. This CDR3 is 14 amino acids long. The chain carries TRBV6-1 and TRBJ1-3; D is uncertain. The sample comprised PBMCs. The source is a man younger than 45 in good health and CMV-seronegative. The CDR3 nucleotides read TGTGCCAGCAGTTCCCGAATAGATCGAAACACCATATATTTT. This encodes CASSSRIDRNTIYF.